This T cell receptor beta chain is from a study of primary melanoma T cells and metastatic recurrence (dated by TCRdb to 2020 to 2022). Some background on the complete study: The cohort consisted of nearly 200 primary melanomas of stage T2 to T4, each more than 1 mm thick. Histopathological grading of tumor-infiltrating lymphocytes was compared with the T-cell fraction derived from sequencing. The study examined whether T-cell fraction and T-cell repertoire clonality in primary melanoma tumors predicted patient outcome. The T-cell fraction measured by TCR beta sequencing was compared against progression-free survival as the clinical outcome.

CDR3 length: 14 amino acids, cysteine to phenylalanine. Just the 42-base CDR3 DNA is kept, in frame starting at base 1. Trimming removed 5 bases from V and 2 bases from J, leaving 12 bases between the germline ends. The germline V gene provides CDR1 SGHNT and CDR2 YENEEA. Study-wide findings and limitations: A T-cell fraction greater than 20% appeared to be protective whatever the ulceration status, mitotic rate or nodal disease. An effective T-cell-mediated antitumor response in primary melanoma was framed by the authors only as a suggestion, not a demonstrated mechanism. Tumor T-cell fraction was reported to predict progression-free survival independently of thickness, ulceration, mitotic rate and age. Reportedly, adding T-cell fraction to tumor thickness improved progression-free survival prediction more than adding any other histopathological variable did.

Each patient's primary melanoma had been surgically resected and was viewed as potentially curable, though still at risk of metastatic recurrence. Libraries came from the immunoSEQ multiplex PCR assay. Primary melanoma tumor tissue underwent high-throughput sequencing of the T-cell receptor beta chain. Per the authors' processing: The repertoire analyses covered TCRB CDR3 sharing between samples and the distribution of insertions and deletions. A gradient-boosted model ranked how well the T-cell fraction predicted outcome compared with histopathological variables. As stored in TCRdb, this immuneACCESS dataset retains in-frame rearrangements with V and J assigned. A fraction of the clones does not appear; measured against another copy, unresolved V genes explain less than half of the discrepancy, and the remainder lacks a known reason. V and J calls and clone size are copied from that table; D and trimming were computed from the DNA. The table kept for this sample lists over 90 clones.

This clone was observed a few times. Its antigen is not yet known. Qualities for individual bases were not recorded, and no much larger clone is one base off. The sequenced sample was melanoma tumor tissue. The chain links TRBV11-3 with TRBJ1-2, with the D gene call left open. This receptor was identified in a human donor with melanoma. The CDR3 in this case is CASSPPGLNYGYTF. The nucleotides are TGTGCCAGCAGCCCTCCCGGGCTAAACTATGGCTACACCTTC.